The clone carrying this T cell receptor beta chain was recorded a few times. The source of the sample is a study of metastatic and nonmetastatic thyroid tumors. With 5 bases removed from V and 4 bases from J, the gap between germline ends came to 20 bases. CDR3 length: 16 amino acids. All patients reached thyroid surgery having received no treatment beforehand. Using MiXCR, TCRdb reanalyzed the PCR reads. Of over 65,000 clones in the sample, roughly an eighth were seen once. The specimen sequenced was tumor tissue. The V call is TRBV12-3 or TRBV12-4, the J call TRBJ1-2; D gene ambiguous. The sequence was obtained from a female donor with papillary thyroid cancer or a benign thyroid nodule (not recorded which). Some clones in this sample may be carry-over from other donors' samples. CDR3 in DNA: TGTGCCAGCAGTCCCTGGGATGGCCATGACGGCTATGGCTACACCTTC. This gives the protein CASSPWDGHDGYGYTF.